At least ten counts were recorded for the clone carrying this TCR beta chain. Its antigen is undetermined. This sample stems from a study of response to subunit inactivated influenza vaccine. Points from the study as a whole: The authors put forward the suggestion that each seasonal influenza vaccination may bring in only a limited number of new T cells.

CDR3 length: 15 amino acids. Trimming removed 0 bases from V and 4 bases from J, with 12 bases in between. Germline CDR1 is LGHNA and CDR2 is YSLEER. Each CDR3 protein gets one entry after TCRdb re-called the RT-PCR reads with MiXCR. The data hold roughly 650,000 distinct CDR3 sequences, with approximately 14% observed a single time. The rearrangement uses TRBV4-3 and TRBJ1-1; maybe TRBD1 (5 bases). The sequenced sample was PBMCs from blood, obtained less than 15 days before vaccination. The receptor comes from a man in his forties or fifties who received an inactivated influenza vaccine. The CDR3 is CASSQESGLGTEAFF. In nucleotides, the CDR3 is TGCGCCAGCAGCCAAGAATCGGGGCTTGGCACTGAAGCTTTCTTT.